This TCR beta chain was captured in a study of T cells in Graves' hyperthyroidism and ophthalmopathy. About the research overall: The blood sample was taken at first diagnosis, before treatment began. Study observations and caveats: Most clonotypes expanded in thyroid above 0.001 were likewise present in blood.

Each 10 ml fresh peripheral blood draw supplied the PBMCs. A note on this clonotype: Its target is not known.

From RNA transcripts, TCR beta CDR3 regions were amplified. During a first-round RT-PCR of the TCR CDR3, the HTBI primer set was used. TCRdb reprocessed the multiplex PCR reads with MiXCR, giving one entry per CDR3 protein. Altogether around 700,000 distinct CDR3 sequences are present, about 17% being singletons, with the ten largest covering 16%. The sequence derives from a woman between 50 and 59 years old with Graves' hyperthyroidism that later progressed to Graves' ophthalmopathy. The sample comprised blood.

The CDR3 region has the DNA TGCAGTGCTAGTGGGTTGGATGCGGATAGCAATCAGCCCCAGCATTTT. Amino acid sequence: CSASGLDADSNQPQHF. V and J are TRBV20-1 and TRBJ1-5, with D unclear. The germline CDR1 and CDR2 sequences are DFQATT and SNEGSKA (reference sequence). The CDR3 is 16 amino acids. V was trimmed by 3 bases and J by 0 bases, leaving 15 bases between them.